This TCR beta chain was retrieved from a study of T cell changes during pregnancy in multiple sclerosis. The CDR3 contains 15 residues. Produced via immunoSEQ multiplex PCR; TCRdb's table is partial and in-frame only. The table lists about 39,000 clones, roughly 84% of them singletons. The chain recombines TRBV21-1 with TRBJ1-1. TRBV21-1 is noted as a pseudogene. The material was CD4+ T cells from peripheral blood mononuclear cells, obtained before pregnancy. The clonotype was recovered from a female donor with multiple sclerosis, enrolled in a pregnancy study. The CDR3 bases are TGTGCCAGCAGCAATCTGTCGAGGATGAACACTGAAGCTTTCTTT. This gives the protein CASSNLSRMNTEAFF.